The 17 T cell receptor beta chains below all came from one sample that was sequenced in a study of monozygotic twins with inflammatory bowel disease. TCRdb re-called the 5' RACE reads and catalogs CDR3 proteins one per entry, DNA excluded. Here the sample table reports nearly 450,000 distinct CDR3 sequences. Sequencing input: blood. The receptors shown here come from a human donor with ulcerative colitis or Crohn's disease, or a healthy co-twin of an affected twin (not recorded which).

The chain links TRBV6-1 to TRBJ2-3; with no DNA, the TCRdb D assignment of TRBD1 cannot be verified. This CDR3 comprises 15 residues. CDR1 is MNHNS, CDR2 SASEGT, per germline. CDR3: CASSVWGGSTDTQYF.

This chain uses TRBV7-2 with TRBJ2-5; TCRdb's D gene call, TRBD1, goes unchecked for lack of DNA. The CDR3 runs to 15 residues. Looked up from germline, CDR1 is SGHTA and CDR2 is FQGNSA. The CDR3 protein is CASSLAGVTKETQYF.

The chain combines TRBV20-1 with TRBJ2-3; TCRdb gives TRBD1 as the D gene, but with no DNA this cannot be confirmed. Germline V gene data show CDR1 as DFQATT and CDR2 as SNEGSKA (reference sequence). The CDR3 loop spans 15 amino acids. This CDR3 is CSATRGGVSTDTQYF.

The chain recombines TRBV6-5 with TRBJ1-2. The CDR3 is made up of 15 amino acids. The germline V gene has CDR1 MNHEY and CDR2 SVGAGI. The CDR3 region is CASSSWSGGRNGYTF.

The chain uses TRBV5-1 and TRBJ2-3; TCRdb's D gene call, TRBD1, goes unchecked for lack of DNA. Per germline, CDR1 SGHRS and CDR2 YFSETQ. The CDR3 is 14 residues long. The CDR3 region is CASSLPQLTDTQYF. Combining the CDR3 with reference TRBV5-1 and TRBJ2-3 gives the whole variable domain KAGVTQTPRYLIKTRGQQVTLSCSPISGHRSVSWYQQTPGQGLQFLFEYFSETQRNKGNFPGRFSGRQFSNSRSEMNVSTLELGDSALYLCASSLPQLTDTQYFGPGTRLTVL.

CDR3: CAISEGTSFPGELFF. J is TRBJ2-2 and V is TRBV10-3. Germline assignment: CDR1 ENHRY and CDR2 SYGVKD. The CDR3 runs to 15 residues.

The gene calls are TRBV6-5 and TRBJ2-7. CDR3 size: 15 residues. Per the germline V gene, CDR1 is MNHEY and CDR2 is SVGAGI. CDR3 residues: CASSYSIARTYEQYF.

This chain links TRBV7-6 with TRBJ2-7; the TCRdb call, TRBD2, lacks DNA for checking. CDR3 length: 14 amino acids. CDR1 is SGHVS and CDR2 is FNYEAQ in the germline V gene. CDR3 sequence reads: CASSETGPVNAQYF.

The chain uses TRBV7-3 and TRBJ2-7; the TRBD1 assignment by TCRdb is unverifiable without DNA. CDR3 length equals 15 residues. The germline gives CDR1 SGHTA, CDR2 FQGTGA. The CDR3 sequence is CASSLTGQGNHEQYF.

The rearrangement links TRBV7-9 to TRBJ2-7. CDR3 size: 14 residues. Germline CDR1 and CDR2: SEHNR and FQNEAQ (reference sequence). The CDR3 sequence: CASSWGVSSYEQYF.

The chain recombines TRBV19 with TRBJ2-2; the TRBD2 assignment by TCRdb is unverifiable without DNA. The CDR3 consists of 16 residues. Per the germline V gene, CDR1 is LNHDA and CDR2 is SQIVND (reference sequence). The CDR3 loop reads CASSIRGGSNTGELFF.

This chain uses TRBV19 with TRBJ2-4; TCRdb's D call, TRBD1, is unchecked because there is no DNA. Germline values: CDR1 LNHDA, CDR2 SQIVND (reference sequence). This CDR3 is 14 amino acids long. The CDR3 spells CASSPGDREVIQYF.

This sequence joins TRBV7-2 and TRBJ2-1; lacking DNA, the TRBD2 call made by TCRdb goes unchecked. CDR1 SGHTA and CDR2 FQGNSA come from the germline V gene. The CDR3 sequence is 16 residues long. The CDR3 loop is CASSPQGLTLYNEQFF.

This chain uses TRBV7-9 with TRBJ2-5; TCRdb's assignment of TRBD1 cannot be checked, as there is no DNA. CDR1 is SEHNR, CDR2 FQNEAQ, per germline (reference sequence). The CDR3 contains 14 residues. The CDR3 protein is CASSPGGAQETQYF.

This chain joins TRBV20-1 and TRBJ1-2; TCRdb outputs TRBD1, but without DNA this stays unchecked. Germline CDR1 reads DFQATT; CDR2 reads SNEGSKA (reference sequence). CDR3 length equals 14 residues. The CDR3 reads CSARGTGADYGYTF.

V is TRBV7-2 and J is TRBJ2-1. Germline lookup yields CDR1 SGHTA and CDR2 FQGNSA. The CDR3 length is 14 residues. The CDR3 spells CASSLGAALGEQFF.

This chain connects TRBV12-3 or TRBV12-4 to TRBJ2-3; there is no DNA to check the TCRdb D call of TRBD1. The CDR3 extends over 14 amino acids. The CDR3 region is CASSLGQGIDTQYF.